The 25 T cell receptor beta chains reported below all come from one sample, sequenced in a study of beta chain features in type 1 diabetes. Study-level findings and limits: Patients with Type 1 diabetes showed moderately but significantly shorter TCRB CDR3s in all four CD4+ subsets.

As every portion of the isolated RNA was reverse transcribed, the sequencing read expressed TCRB transcripts. Repertoires were generated with immunoSEQ multiplex PCR, while TCRdb's copy carries only in-frame clones and drops some. The sample has about 260,000 clones; about 23% are singletons. These receptors are not linked to any known antigen. Sequencing was done on a sample of naive CD4+ T cells from blood. These receptors were collected from a woman in her twenties or thirties with type 1 diabetes.

The rearrangement joins TRBV29-1 to TRBJ2-2, with D unclear. The CDR3 sequence is 12 residues long. Trimming took 4 bases from V and 6 from J, leaving 9 bases between them. Germline V gene lookup returns CDR1 SQVTM and CDR2 ANQGSEA. The CDR3 DNA is TGCAGCGTTGCCCCAGGCGCCGGGGAGCTGTTTTTT. Translated: CSVAPGAGELFF.

Only a few counts were recorded for this clone. This rearrangement joins TRBV7-3 to TRBJ2-2, with 7 nucleotides matching TRBD2. J lost 7 bases, V lost 5 bases, and 4 bases had no gene match. This CDR3 is built from 13 residues. Germline CDR1 is SGHTA and CDR2 is FQGTGA. The CDR3, as DNA: TGTGCCAGCAGCGGCGGGGGAGGCGGGGAGCTGTTTTTT. As protein: CASSGGGGGELFF.

The J gene is TRBJ2-1, the V gene TRBV6-5, with 7 bases lining up with TRBD1. The CDR3 is 14 residues long. V dropped 4 bases and J dropped 12; count of bases not matched to a gene: 12. Per the germline V gene, CDR1 is MNHEY and CDR2 is SVGAGI. For the CDR3, the DNA is TGTGCCAGCAGTTCCAGACAGGGTATTTTGGGGCAGTTCTTC. Translation: CASSSRQGILGQFF.

V usage is TRBV4-1 and J usage is TRBJ1-1; unclear D gene. Germline V CDR1 and CDR2: MGHRA, YSYEKL. The CDR3 length is 14 residues. V shed 1 base and J shed 2 bases, with 8 bases lying between them. The CDR3 sequence: CASSQVQVNTEAFF. As DNA, the CDR3 is TGCGCCAGCAGCCAAGTTCAGGTAAACACTGAAGCTTTCTTT.

The CDR3 nucleotides are TGTGCCAGCAGCGTAGCGGGACAGTCTTCTGGGGCCAACGTCCTGACTTTC. It yields the protein CASSVAGQSSGANVLTF. This chain uses TRBV9 with TRBJ2-6; 7 bases fit TRBD1. The CDR3 contains 17 residues. CDR1 and CDR2 (germline): SGDLS, YYNGEE. Losses at the gene ends were 0 bases for V and 1 base for J; bases not matched to a gene: 4.

This clone came up a few times. V and J are TRBV19 and TRBJ2-2; a possible D gene is TRBD1 (5 bases). CDR3 size: 15 residues. Looked up from germline, CDR1 is LNHDA and CDR2 is SQIVND (reference sequence). The V end lost 2 bases, the J end lost 3 bases, and 10 bases lay between the germline ends. In nucleotides, the CDR3 is TGTGCCAGTAGTATACAGGGAAGCGACACCGGGGAGCTGTTTTTT. Encoded protein: CASSIQGSDTGELFF.

A few counts support this clone. The chain links TRBV30 to TRBJ1-4; 9 bases map to TRBD1. Per the germline V gene, CDR1 is GTSNPN and CDR2 is SVGIG (reference sequence). CDR3 length: 12 residues. The V segment lost 6 bases and the J segment 8 bases; nucleotides outside the gene matches: 4. The chain's CDR3 is CACGTGLEKLFF. CDR3 nucleotides: TGTGCCTGCGGGACAGGGCTCGAAAAACTGTTTTTT.

This clone has just a few counts. The J gene is TRBJ2-7, the V gene TRBV10-3, with TRBD2 matching over 12 bases. Germline V CDR1 and CDR2: ENHRY, SYGVKD. The V and J ends lost 7 bases and 7 bases, in that order; junction bases with no gene match: 5. The CDR3 sequence is 13 residues long. CDR3 in amino acids: CAITFGLAGEQYF. CDR3 bases: TGTGCCATCACTTTCGGACTAGCGGGGGAGCAGTACTTC.

The chain uses TRBV9 and TRBJ1-2; D is possibly TRBD1 (5 bases). V gave up 3 bases and J gave up 2 bases, with 14 bases separating them. Germline values: CDR1 SGDLS, CDR2 YYNGEE. This CDR3 is 15 amino acids long. The CDR3 DNA follows: TGTGCCAGCAGCGCCGCGGGGACCGAGAACTATGGCTACACCTTC. Translated, it gives CASSAAGTENYGYTF.

This clone was seen only a few times. The chain uses TRBV30 and TRBJ2-7, with D perhaps TRBD2 (5 bases). The CDR3 is 14 amino acids. Per germline, CDR1 GTSNPN and CDR2 SVGIG (reference sequence). V dropped 2 bases and J dropped 0 bases, with 11 bases sitting between them. CDR3 sequence (DNA): TGTGCCTGGAGTCAGGACTGGACCTCCTACGAGCAGTACTTC. Its translation: CAWSQDWTSYEQYF.

The sample holds a few counts of this clone. This chain links TRBV30 with TRBJ2-7, with no clear D. The CDR3 extends over 11 amino acids. The V gene lost 7 bases and the J gene lost 4 bases, with 11 bases spanning the gap. Germline values: CDR1 GTSNPN, CDR2 SVGIG (reference sequence). In DNA form, the CDR3 reads TGTGCCTCCTCGAGAGGATACGAGCAGTACTTC. It translates to CASSRGYEQYF.

The chain is built from TRBV4-1 and TRBJ1-5; TRBD1 aligns across 10 bases. This CDR3 spans 15 amino acids. V gave up 5 bases and J gave up 5 bases; unmatched junction bases: 6. CDR1 MGHRA and CDR2 YSYEKL come from the germline V gene. CDR3 region: CASSEPGQGYQPQHF. The CDR3 nucleotides are TGCGCCAGCAGCGAGCCGGGACAGGGGTATCAGCCCCAGCATTTT.

The rearrangement uses TRBV29-1 and TRBJ1-2; TRBD1 agrees at 7 bases. V shed 6 bases, J shed 3 bases, and the junction held 7 bases outside the gene matches. CDR3 length: 13 residues. Germline values: CDR1 SQVTM, CDR2 ANQGSEA. CDR3 bases: TGCAGCGTGAGCCCCGGGACAGACTATGGCTACACCTTC. Translated: CSVSPGTDYGYTF. The whole variable domain, filled in from reference TRBV29-1 and TRBJ1-2, reads SAVISQKPSRDICQRGTSLTIQCQVDSQVTMMFWYRQQPGQSLTLIATANQGSEATYESGFVIDKFPISRPNLTFSTLTVSNMSPEDSSIYLCSVSPGTDYGYTFGSGTRLTVV.

A note on this clone: The identical CDR3 is also encoded by other nucleotide sequences in the sample. V gene TRBV19 combines with J gene TRBJ2-1; 13 positions match TRBD2. V lost 1 base and J lost 4; bases outside the gene matches: 1. This CDR3 is built from 16 residues. CDR1 and CDR2 from the germline V gene are LNHDA and SQIVND (reference sequence). CDR3 sequence: CASSIVLAGGYNEQFF. The CDR3 coding sequence is TGTGCCAGTAGTATAGTACTAGCGGGAGGGTACAATGAGCAGTTCTTC.

With regard to this clone: The junction departs from the called germline gene at one end, perhaps through a read error. This chain joins TRBV25-1 and TRBJ2-5, with D possibly TRBD2 on 7 matching bases. The germline V gene encodes CDR1 MGHDK and CDR2 SYGVNS. The CDR3 is 16 amino acids. CDR3 amino acids: CASSESGRGGKETQYF. CDR3 bases: TGTGCCAGCAGCGAATCGGGAAGGGGGGGGAAAGAGACCCAGTACTTC.

A few counts support this clone. The rearrangement joins TRBV30 to TRBJ2-1, with 8 bases aligning to TRBD2. Germline V gene data show CDR1 as GTSNPN and CDR2 as SVGIG (reference sequence). V lost 5 bases, J lost 9 bases, and 3 bases stayed unmatched. The length of the CDR3 is 11 residues. The CDR3 DNA reads as TGTGCCTGGGCGGGGGGCGGTGAGCAGTTCTTC. This gives the protein CAWAGGGEQFF. Using reference TRBV30 and TRBJ2-1 for the parts outside the CDR3, the full variable domain is SQTIHQWPATLVQPVGSPLSLECTVEGTSNPNLYWYRQAAGRGLQLLFYSVGIGQISSEVPQNLSASRPQDRQFILSSKKLLLSDSGFYLCAWAGGGEQFFGPGTRLTVL.

V is TRBV4-1 and J is TRBJ2-1; D may be TRBD2 (6 bases). Between the trimmed V and J ends, which lost 6 bases and 4 bases, there was a span of 28 bases. CDR1 MGHRA and CDR2 YSYEKL come from the germline V gene. CDR3 length equals 19 residues. CDR3 amino acids: CASSQILRSREALYNEQFF. The CDR3 coding sequence is TGCGCCAGCAGTCAAATTCTTCGGTCGCGGGAAGCATTGTACAATGAGCAGTTCTTC.

The chain employs TRBV2 and TRBJ2-7; 9 nucleotides align to TRBD1. V lost 5 bases, J lost 4 bases, and 3 bases stayed unmatched. Germline V CDR1 and CDR2: SNHLY, FYNNEI. The CDR3 has 13 residues. The CDR3 spells CASSRTGEYEQYF. CDR3 DNA sequence: TGTGCCAGCAGTAGGACAGGGGAGTACGAGCAGTACTTC. The full variable domain, in which reference TRBV2 and TRBJ2-7 provide the parts outside the CDR3, is EPEVTQTPSHQVTQMGQEVILRCVPISNHLYFYWYRQILGQKVEFLVSFYNNEISEKSEIFDDQFSVERPDGSNFTLKIRSTKLEDSAMYFCASSRTGEYEQYFGPGTRLTVT.

The CDR3 loop reads CASSVTGGHEQYF. CDR3 in DNA: TGTGCCAGCAGCGTTACAGGGGGCCACGAGCAGTACTTC. The chain is built from TRBV9 and TRBJ2-7; 9 bases fit TRBD1. The V segment lost 2 bases and the J segment 5 bases; nucleotides outside the gene matches: 2. Per germline, CDR1 SGDLS and CDR2 YYNGEE. The CDR3 covers 13 residues.

The V call is TRBV28, the J call TRBJ1-2, with TRBD1 as a possible D gene (6 bases). Germline-derived CDR1 and CDR2 are MDHEN and SYDVKM. V dropped 4 bases and J dropped 14 bases, with 17 bases sitting between them. CDR3 length equals 12 residues. CDR3 region: CASSWGWGGLTF. CDR3 coding DNA: TGTGCCAGCAGTTGGGGTTGGGGGGGCCTAACCTTC.

This chain connects TRBV5-1 to TRBJ2-7, with TRBD1 matching 7 bases. The CDR3 is 14 residues long. Trimming took 3 bases from V and 7 from J; bases not matched to a gene: 10. The V gene's germline CDR1 is SGHRS and CDR2 YFSETQ. Here the CDR3 reads CASSSRDRGGEQYF. CDR3 bases: TGCGCCAGCAGCTCCCGGGACAGAGGTGGAGAGCAGTACTTC.

The chain employs TRBV4-2 and TRBJ1-2, with TRBD1 identical over 9 bases. Germline values: CDR1 LGHNA, CDR2 YNFKEQ. There are 14 residues in the CDR3. V gave up 1 base and J gave up 6 bases; unmatched junction bases: 3. This CDR3 is CASSQGTGADGYTF. The CDR3 DNA reads as TGTGCCAGCAGCCAAGGGACAGGGGCGGATGGCTACACCTTC.

The table lists this clone with a few counts. The chain couples TRBV7-6 to TRBJ1-1, with D unclear. Trimming removed 7 bases at V and 3 bases at J, with 15 bases between. This CDR3 is 14 amino acids long. Per the germline V gene, CDR1 is SGHVS and CDR2 is FNYEAQ. As DNA, the CDR3 is TGTGCCAGCACCCCCGGGGAGTGGTACACTGAAGCTTTCTTT. Translation gives CASTPGEWYTEAFF.

V usage is TRBV18 and J usage is TRBJ1-2; 7 bases agree with TRBD1. The CDR3 is 14 residues long. Trimming took 2 bases from V and 2 from J; bases not matched to a gene: 2. The germline V gene encodes CDR1 KGHSH and CDR2 LQKENI. The CDR3 is CASSPDRANYGYTF. The CDR3 nucleotides read TGTGCCAGCTCACCAGACAGGGCGAACTATGGCTACACCTTC.

This CDR3 is CASSGGQLEQYF. DNA for the CDR3: TGTGCCAGCAGTGGGGGCCAGCTCGAGCAGTACTTC. The V gene is TRBV6-5, the J gene TRBJ2-7; D may be TRBD1 (6 bases). CDR1 MNHEY and CDR2 SVGAGI come from the germline V gene. V lost 5 bases, J lost 6 bases, and 11 bases lay in between. The CDR3 covers 12 residues.